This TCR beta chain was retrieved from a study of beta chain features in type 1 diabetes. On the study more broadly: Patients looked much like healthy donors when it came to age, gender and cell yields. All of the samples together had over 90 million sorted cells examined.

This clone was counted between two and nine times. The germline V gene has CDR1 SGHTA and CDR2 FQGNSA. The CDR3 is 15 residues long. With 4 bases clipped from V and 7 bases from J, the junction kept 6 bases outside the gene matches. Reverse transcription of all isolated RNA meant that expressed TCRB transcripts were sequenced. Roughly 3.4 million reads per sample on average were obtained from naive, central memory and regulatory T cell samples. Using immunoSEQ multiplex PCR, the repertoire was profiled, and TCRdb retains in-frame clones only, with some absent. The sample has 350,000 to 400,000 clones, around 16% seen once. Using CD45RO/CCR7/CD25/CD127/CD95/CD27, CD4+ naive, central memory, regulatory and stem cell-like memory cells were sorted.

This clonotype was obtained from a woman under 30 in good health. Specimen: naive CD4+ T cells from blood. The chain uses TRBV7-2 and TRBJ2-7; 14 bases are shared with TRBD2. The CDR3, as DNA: TGTGCCAGCAGCTCGGGACTAGCGGGAGTGCGGGAGCAGTACTTC. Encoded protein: CASSSGLAGVREQYF.